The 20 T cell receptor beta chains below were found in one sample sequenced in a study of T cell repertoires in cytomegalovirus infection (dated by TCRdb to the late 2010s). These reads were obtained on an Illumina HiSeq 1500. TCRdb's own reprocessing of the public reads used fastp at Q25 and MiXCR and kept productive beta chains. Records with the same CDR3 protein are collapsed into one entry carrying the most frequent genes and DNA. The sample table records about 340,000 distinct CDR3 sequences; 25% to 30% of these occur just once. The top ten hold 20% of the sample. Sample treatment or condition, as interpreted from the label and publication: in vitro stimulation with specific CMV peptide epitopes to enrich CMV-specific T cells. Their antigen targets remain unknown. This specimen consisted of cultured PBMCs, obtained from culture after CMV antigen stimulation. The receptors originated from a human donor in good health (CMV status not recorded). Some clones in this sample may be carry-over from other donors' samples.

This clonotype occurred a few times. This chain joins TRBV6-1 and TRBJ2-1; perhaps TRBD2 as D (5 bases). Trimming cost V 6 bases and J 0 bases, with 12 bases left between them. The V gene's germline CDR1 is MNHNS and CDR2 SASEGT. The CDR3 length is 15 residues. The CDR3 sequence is CASRRTENSYNEQFF. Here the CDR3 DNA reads TGTGCCAGCAGGAGGACTGAGAACTCCTACAATGAGCAGTTCTTC.

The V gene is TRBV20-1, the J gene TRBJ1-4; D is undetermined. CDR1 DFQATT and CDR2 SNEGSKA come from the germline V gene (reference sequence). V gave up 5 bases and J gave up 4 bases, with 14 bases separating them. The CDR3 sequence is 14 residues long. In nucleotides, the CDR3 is TGCAGTGCTGGACGCCTGGTTGGTAATGAAAAACTGTTTTTT. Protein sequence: CSAGRLVGNEKLFF.

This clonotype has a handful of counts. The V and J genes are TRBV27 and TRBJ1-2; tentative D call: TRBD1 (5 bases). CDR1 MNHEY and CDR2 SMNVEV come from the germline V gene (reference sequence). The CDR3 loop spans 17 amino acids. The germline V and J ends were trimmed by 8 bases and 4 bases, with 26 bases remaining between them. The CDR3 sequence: CASSPMGESRSVYGYTF. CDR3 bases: TGTGCCAGCTCCCCTATGGGGGAAAGCCGGAGTGTCTATGGCTACACCTTC.

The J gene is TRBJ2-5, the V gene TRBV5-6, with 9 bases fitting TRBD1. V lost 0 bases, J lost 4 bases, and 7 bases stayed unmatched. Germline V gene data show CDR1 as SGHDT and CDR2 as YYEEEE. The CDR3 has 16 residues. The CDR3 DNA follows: TGTGCCAGCAGCTTGGGTCCAGGACAGGGGACAGAGACCCAGTACTTC. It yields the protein CASSLGPGQGTETQYF.

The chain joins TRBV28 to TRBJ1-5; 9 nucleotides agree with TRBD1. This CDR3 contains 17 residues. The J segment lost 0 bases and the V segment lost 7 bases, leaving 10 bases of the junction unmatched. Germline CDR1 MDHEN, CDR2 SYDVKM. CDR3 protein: CASTPAGTGNSNQPQHF. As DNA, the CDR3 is TGTGCCAGCACTCCCGCGGGGACAGGGAATAGCAATCAGCCCCAGCATTTT.

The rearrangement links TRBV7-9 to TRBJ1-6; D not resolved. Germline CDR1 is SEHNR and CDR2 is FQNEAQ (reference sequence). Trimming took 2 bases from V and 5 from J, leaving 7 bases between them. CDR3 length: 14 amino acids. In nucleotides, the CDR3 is TGTGCCAGCAGCTTATCGTACGATAATTCACCCCTCCACTTT. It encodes CASSLSYDNSPLHF. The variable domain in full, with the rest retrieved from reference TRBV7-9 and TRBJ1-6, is DTGVSQNPRHKITKRGQNVTFRCDPISEHNRLYWYRQTLGQGPEFLTYFQNEAQLEKSRLLSDRFSAERPKGSFSTLEIQRTEQGDSAMYLCASSLSYDNSPLHFGNGTRLTVT.

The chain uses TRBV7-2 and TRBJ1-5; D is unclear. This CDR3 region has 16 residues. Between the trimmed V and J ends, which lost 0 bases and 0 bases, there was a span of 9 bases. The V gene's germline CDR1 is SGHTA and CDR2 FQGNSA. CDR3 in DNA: TGTGCCAGCAGCTTAGCGGAACGATATAGCAATCAGCCCCAGCATTTT. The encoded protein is CASSLAERYSNQPQHF.

The CDR3 DNA sequence: TGTGCCAGCAGGGGTAGCGGGAGCTTCCAAGAGACCCAGTACTTC. Amino acids: CASRGSGSFQETQYF. This chain connects TRBV4-2 to TRBJ2-5; TRBD2 agrees at 9 bases. With V trimmed by 6 bases and J by 1 base, 6 bases remained unmatched. The CDR3 runs to 15 residues. Looked up from germline, CDR1 is LGHNA and CDR2 is YNFKEQ.

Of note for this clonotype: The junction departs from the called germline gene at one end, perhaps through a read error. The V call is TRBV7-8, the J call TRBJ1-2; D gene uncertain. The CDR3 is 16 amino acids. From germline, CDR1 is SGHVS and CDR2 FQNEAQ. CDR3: CASTLTYQGFNYGYTF. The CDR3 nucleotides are TGTGCCAGCACCTTAACTTATCAAGGTTTTAACTATGGCTACACCTTC.

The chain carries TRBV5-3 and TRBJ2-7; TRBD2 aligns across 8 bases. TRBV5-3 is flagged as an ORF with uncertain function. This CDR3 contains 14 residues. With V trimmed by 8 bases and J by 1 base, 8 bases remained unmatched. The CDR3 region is CASSRRGASYEQYF. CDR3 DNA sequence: TGTGCCAGCAGCCGGCGGGGGGCGTCCTACGAGCAGTACTTC.

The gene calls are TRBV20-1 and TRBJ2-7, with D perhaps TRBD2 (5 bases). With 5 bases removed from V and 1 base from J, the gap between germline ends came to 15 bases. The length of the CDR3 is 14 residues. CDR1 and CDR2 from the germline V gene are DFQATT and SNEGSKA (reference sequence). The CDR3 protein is CSAAPASRSYEQYF. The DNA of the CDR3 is TGCAGTGCTGCTCCGGCTAGCCGATCCTACGAGCAGTACTTC.

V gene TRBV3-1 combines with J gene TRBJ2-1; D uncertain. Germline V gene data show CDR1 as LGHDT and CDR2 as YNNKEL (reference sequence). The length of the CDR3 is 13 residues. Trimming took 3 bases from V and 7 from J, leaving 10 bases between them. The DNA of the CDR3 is TGTGCCAGCAGCCACGGCAGGCAAAATGAGCAGTTCTTC. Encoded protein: CASSHGRQNEQFF.

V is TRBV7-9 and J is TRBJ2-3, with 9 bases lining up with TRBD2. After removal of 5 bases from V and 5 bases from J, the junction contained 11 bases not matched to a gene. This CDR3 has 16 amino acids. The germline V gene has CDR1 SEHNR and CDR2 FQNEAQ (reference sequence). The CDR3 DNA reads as TGTGCCAGCAGCGGTCCGCGGGGGGGCTTAAGAGATACGCAGTATTTT. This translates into CASSGPRGGLRDTQYF.

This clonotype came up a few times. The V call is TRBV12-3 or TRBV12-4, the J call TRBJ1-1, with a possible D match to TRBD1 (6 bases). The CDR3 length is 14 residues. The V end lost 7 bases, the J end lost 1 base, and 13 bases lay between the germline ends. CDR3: CASILDSANTEAFF. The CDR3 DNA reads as TGTGCCAGCATCCTGGACAGCGCGAACACTGAAGCTTTCTTT.

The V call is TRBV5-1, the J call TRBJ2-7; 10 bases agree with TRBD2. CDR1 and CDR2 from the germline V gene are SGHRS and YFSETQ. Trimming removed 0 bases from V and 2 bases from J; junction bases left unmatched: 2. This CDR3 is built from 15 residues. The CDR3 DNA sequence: TGCGCCAGCAGCTTGGCTAGCGGGGGCACCTACGAGCAGTACTTC. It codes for CASSLASGGTYEQYF.

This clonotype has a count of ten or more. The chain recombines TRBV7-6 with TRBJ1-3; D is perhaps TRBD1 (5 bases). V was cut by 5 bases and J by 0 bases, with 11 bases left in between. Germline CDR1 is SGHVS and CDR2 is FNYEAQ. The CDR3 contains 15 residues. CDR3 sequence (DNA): TGTGCCAGCAGCCTGGGACGGAACTCTGGAAACACCATATATTTT. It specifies CASSLGRNSGNTIYF.

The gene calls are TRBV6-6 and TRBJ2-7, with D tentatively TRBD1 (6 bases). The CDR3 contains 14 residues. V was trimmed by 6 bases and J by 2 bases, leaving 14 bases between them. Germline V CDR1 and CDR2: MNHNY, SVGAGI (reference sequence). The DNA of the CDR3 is TGTGCCAGCAGGACGGACAGAGGGACCTACGAGCAGTACTTC. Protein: CASRTDRGTYEQYF.

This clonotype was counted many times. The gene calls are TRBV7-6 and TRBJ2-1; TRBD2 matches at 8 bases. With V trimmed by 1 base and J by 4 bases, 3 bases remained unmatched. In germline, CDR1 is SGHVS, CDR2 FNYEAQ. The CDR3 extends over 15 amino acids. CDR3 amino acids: CASSLEAGAYNEQFF. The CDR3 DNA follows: TGTGCCAGCAGCTTAGAAGCGGGGGCTTACAATGAGCAGTTCTTC.

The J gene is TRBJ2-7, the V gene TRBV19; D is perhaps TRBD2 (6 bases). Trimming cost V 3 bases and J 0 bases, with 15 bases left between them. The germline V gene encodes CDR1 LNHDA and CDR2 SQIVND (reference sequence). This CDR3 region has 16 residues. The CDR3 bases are TGTGCCAGTAGTATGGTCTGGGACTCCCTCTCCTACGAGCAGTACTTC. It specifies CASSMVWDSLSYEQYF.

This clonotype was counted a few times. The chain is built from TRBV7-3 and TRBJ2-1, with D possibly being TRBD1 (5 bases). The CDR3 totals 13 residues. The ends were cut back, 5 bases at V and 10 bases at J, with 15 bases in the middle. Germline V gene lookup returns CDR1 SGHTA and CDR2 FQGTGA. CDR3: CASSQGPSVEQFF. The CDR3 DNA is TGTGCCAGCAGCCAGGGTCCCTCGGTGGAGCAGTTCTTC.